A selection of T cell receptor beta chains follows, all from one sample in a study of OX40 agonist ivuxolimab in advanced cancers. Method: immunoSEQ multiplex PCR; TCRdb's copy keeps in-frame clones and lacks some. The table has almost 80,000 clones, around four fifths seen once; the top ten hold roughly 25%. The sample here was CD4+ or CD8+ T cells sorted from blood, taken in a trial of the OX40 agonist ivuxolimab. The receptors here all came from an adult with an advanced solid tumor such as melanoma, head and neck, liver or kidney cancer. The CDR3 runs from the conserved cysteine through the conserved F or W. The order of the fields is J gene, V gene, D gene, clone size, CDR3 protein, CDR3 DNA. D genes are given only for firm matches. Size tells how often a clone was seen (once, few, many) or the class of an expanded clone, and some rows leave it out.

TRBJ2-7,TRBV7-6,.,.,CASSRYSRGTAQQQYF,TGTGCCAGCAGCCGCTACTCACGCGGGACAGCCCAGCAGCAGTACTTC
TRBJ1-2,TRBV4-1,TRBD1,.,CASGRLDRDEYGYTF,TGCGCCAGCGGTAGGTTGGACAGGGACGAGTATGGCTACACCTTC
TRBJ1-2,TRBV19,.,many,CASSEGPYYGYTF,TGTGCCAGTAGCGAGGGCCCTTACTATGGCTACACCTTC
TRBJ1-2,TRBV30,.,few,CAWSVSTGLSYTF,TGTGCCTGGAGTGTGTCGACAGGCCTAAGCTACACCTTC
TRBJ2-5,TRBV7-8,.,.,CASSLGQPVAQYF,TGTGCCAGCAGCTTAGGACAGCCCGTGGCCCAGTACTTC
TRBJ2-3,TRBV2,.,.,CASSEAQREHSTDTQYF,TGTGCCAGCAGTGAAGCGCAACGGGAGCACTCGACGGATACGCAGTATTTT
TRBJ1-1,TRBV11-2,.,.,CASSPYTEAFF,TGTGCCAGCAGCCCTTACACTGAAGCTTTCTTT
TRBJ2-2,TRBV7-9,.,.,CASTPGELFF,TGTGCCAGCACCCCAGGGGAGCTGTTTTTT
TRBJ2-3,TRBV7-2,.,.,CASSPARVGDTQYF,TGTGCCAGCAGCCCTGCTAGAGTCGGGGATACGCAGTATTTT
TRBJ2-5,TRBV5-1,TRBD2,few,CASSLSSGSLGETQYF,TGCGCCAGCAGCTTGAGTAGCGGGAGTCTGGGAGAGACCCAGTACTTC
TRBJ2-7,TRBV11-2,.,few,CASSLNSLGEQYF,TGTGCCAGCAGCTTAAACAGTCTCGGCGAGCAGTACTTC
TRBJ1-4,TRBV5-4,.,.,CASSLRGGWDTNEKLFF,TGTGCCAGCAGCTTGCGCGGGGGCTGGGATACTAATGAAAAACTGTTTTTT
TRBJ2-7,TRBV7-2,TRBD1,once,CASSLVTGGTEQYF,TGTGCCAGCAGCTTAGTGACAGGGGGTACCGAGCAGTACTTC
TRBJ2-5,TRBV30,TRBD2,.,CAYKRGTSGVSETQYF,TGTGCTTATAAGAGGGGGACTAGCGGGGTTTCAGAGACCCAGTACTTC
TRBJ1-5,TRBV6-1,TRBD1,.,CASSGPGQDGAPQHF,TGTGCCAGCAGTGGGCCGGGACAGGATGGGGCTCCCCAGCATTTT
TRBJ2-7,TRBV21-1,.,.,CASTQQGAMWEQYF,TGTGCCAGCACCCAACAGGGGGCGATGTGGGAGCAGTACTTC
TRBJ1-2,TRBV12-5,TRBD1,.,CASGPDRDGYTF,TGTGCTAGTGGTCCAGACAGGGACGGCTACACCTTC
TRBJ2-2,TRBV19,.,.,CASSIPGQNTGELFF,TGTGCCAGTAGTATCCCCGGACAGAACACCGGGGAGCTGTTTTTT
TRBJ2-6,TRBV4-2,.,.,CASSQVFPGANVLTF,TGTGCCAGCAGCCAAGTTTTCCCTGGGGCCAACGTCCTGACTTTC
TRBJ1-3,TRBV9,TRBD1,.,CASSAGQAGNTIYF,TGTGCCAGCAGCGCGGGACAGGCTGGAAACACCATATATTTT
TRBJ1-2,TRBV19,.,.,CASNSPPAGFFGGYTF,TGTGCCAGTAACTCACCTCCGGCAGGGTTTTTCGGCGGCTACACCTTC
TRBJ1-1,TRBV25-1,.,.,CASMEGGYTEAFF,TGTGCCAGCATGGAGGGAGGTTACACTGAAGCTTTCTTT
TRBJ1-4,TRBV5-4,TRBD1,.,CASSVGQGATNEKLFF,TGTGCCAGCAGCGTGGGACAGGGAGCCACTAATGAAAAACTGTTTTTT
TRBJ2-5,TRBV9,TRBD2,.,CASSSEAGGTAQETQYF,TGTGCCAGCAGCTCGGAGGCGGGGGGGACAGCCCAAGAGACCCAGTACTTC
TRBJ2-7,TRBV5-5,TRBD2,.,CASSLTQLAGGPLGAYEQYF,TGTGCCAGCAGCTTGACTCAACTAGCGGGAGGGCCTTTGGGCGCGTACGAGCAGTACTTC
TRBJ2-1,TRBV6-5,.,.,CASSYSWTGPGNEQFF,TGTGCCAGCAGTTACTCTTGGACCGGTCCAGGGAATGAGCAGTTCTTC
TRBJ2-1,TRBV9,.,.,CASSFTDLEQFF,TGTGCCAGCAGCTTCACCGACCTCGAGCAGTTCTTC
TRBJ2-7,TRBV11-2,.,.,CASSPLDTAYEQYF,TGTGCCAGCAGCCCATTAGACACAGCCTACGAGCAGTACTTC
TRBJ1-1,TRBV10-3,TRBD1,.,CAISEGQGGGTEAFF,TGTGCCATCAGTGAGGGACAGGGAGGAGGCACTGAAGCTTTCTTT
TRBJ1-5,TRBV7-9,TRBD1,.,CASSLGQGFGAQHF,TGTGCCAGCAGCTTAGGACAGGGATTTGGGGCCCAGCATTTT
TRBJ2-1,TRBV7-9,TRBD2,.,CASSADSSGTYNEQFF,TGTGCCAGCAGCGCGGACTCAAGCGGGACCTACAATGAGCAGTTCTTC
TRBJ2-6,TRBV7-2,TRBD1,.,CASSYLGTGGLSGANVLTF,TGTGCCAGCAGCTATCTCGGGACAGGGGGACTCTCTGGGGCCAACGTCCTGACTTTC
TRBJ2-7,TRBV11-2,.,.,CASSFAWDSYEQYF,TGTGCCAGCAGCTTCGCTTGGGACTCCTACGAGCAGTACTTC
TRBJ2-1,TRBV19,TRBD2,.,CASRAVSGREGYEQFF,TGTGCCAGTAGGGCCGTCTCGGGGCGGGAGGGTTACGAGCAGTTCTTC
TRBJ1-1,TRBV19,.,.,CASSPRTGMNTEAFF,TGTGCCAGTAGTCCAAGGACCGGGATGAACACTGAAGCTTTCTTT
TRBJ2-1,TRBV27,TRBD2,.,CASRRVAGAYNEQFF,TGTGCCAGCAGAAGAGTAGCGGGGGCCTACAATGAGCAGTTCTTC
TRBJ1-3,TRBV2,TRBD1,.,CASSWDRGDTIYF,TGTGCCAGCAGCTGGGACAGGGGAGACACCATATATTTT
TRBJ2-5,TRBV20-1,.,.,CSARQGTTQYF,TGCAGTGCTAGACAGGGAACGACCCAGTACTTC
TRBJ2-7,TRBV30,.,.,CAWSVSNLRDEQYF,TGTGCCTGGAGTGTATCGAACCTTCGGGACGAGCAGTACTTC
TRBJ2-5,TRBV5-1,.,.,CASSESHPSETQYF,TGCGCCAGCTCGGAATCGCATCCCTCGGAGACCCAGTACTTC
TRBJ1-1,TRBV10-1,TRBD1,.,CASSTKTGTAEAFF,TGCGCCAGCAGTACTAAGACTGGGACAGCTGAAGCTTTCTTT
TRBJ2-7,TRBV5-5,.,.,CASSLAVGPSGAYEQYF,TGTGCCAGCAGCTTGGCGGTCGGGCCCAGTGGGGCTTACGAGCAGTACTTC
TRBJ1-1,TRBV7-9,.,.,CASSWAAGAGVTF,.
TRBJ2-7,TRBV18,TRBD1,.,CASSPPTGEISEQYF,TGTGCCAGCTCTCCACCCACAGGGGAGATAAGCGAGCAGTACTTC
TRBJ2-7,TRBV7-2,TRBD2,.,CASSSLTSGHTYEQYF,TGTGCCAGCAGCTCCCTGACTAGCGGGCATACCTACGAGCAGTACTTC
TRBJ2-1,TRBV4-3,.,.,CASSQEQGRTYNEQFF,TGCGCCAGCAGCCAGGAACAGGGTAGGACCTACAATGAGCAGTTCTTC
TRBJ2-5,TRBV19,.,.,CASSMEGKETQYF,TGTGCCAGTAGTATGGAGGGGAAGGAGACCCAGTACTTC
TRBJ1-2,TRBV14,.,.,CASSQGKGKGYGYTF,TGTGCCAGCAGCCAAGGAAAGGGGAAGGGCTATGGCTACACCTTC
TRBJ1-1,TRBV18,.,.,CASSPPSPTEAFF,TGTGCCAGCTCACCACCGTCCCCCACTGAAGCTTTCTTT
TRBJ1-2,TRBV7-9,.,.,CASSLRGGYGYTF,TGTGCCAGCAGCTTAAGGGGAGGCTATGGCTACACCTTC
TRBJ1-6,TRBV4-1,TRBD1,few,CASSPRGTGPFISSPLHF,TGCGCCAGCAGCCCTAGAGGGACAGGGCCCTTTATTAGTTCACCCCTCCACTTT